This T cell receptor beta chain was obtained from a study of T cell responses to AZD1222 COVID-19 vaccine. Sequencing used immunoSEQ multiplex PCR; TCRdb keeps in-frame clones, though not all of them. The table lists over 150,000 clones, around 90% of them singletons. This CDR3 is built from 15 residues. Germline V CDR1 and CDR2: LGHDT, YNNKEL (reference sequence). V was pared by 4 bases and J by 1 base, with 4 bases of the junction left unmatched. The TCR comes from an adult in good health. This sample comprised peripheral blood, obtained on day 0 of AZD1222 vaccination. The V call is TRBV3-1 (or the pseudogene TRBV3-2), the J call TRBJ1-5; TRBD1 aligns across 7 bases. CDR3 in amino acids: CASSPTGPSNQPQHF. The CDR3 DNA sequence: TGTGCCAGCAGCCCGACAGGGCCGAGCAATCAGCCCCAGCATTTT.